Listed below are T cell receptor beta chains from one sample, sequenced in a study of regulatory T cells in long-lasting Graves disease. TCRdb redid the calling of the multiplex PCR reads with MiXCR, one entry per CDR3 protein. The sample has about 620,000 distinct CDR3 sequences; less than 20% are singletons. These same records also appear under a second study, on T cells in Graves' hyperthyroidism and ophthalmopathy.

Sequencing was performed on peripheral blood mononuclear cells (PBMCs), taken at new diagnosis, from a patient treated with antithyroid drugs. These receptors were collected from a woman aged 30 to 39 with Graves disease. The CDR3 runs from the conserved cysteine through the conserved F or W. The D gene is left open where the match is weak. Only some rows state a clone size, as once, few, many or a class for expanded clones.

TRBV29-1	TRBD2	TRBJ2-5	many	TGCAGCGTTGAAGATCCCCTCTCTAGCGGCGGCAAAGAGACCCAGTACTTC	CSVEDPLSSGGKETQYF
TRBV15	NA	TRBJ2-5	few	TGTGCCACCAGCAGAGGCCCTAGCAGCCAAGAGACCCAGTACTTC	CATSRGPSSQETQYF
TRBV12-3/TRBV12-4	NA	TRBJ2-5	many	TGTGCCAGCAGTCCAGACATCTCAGAGACCCAGTACTTC	CASSPDISETQYF
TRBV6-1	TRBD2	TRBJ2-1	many	TGTGCCAGCAGCCCTTATGCCCAACAACTAGCGGGAGGGACCTACAATGAGCAGTTCTTC	CASSPYAQQLAGGTYNEQFF
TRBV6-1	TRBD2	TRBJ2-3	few	TGTGCCAGCAGCGGGCAGATGGGACTAGCGGGGCGCACAGATACGCAGTATTTT	CASSGQMGLAGRTDTQYF
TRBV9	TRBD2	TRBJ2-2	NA	TGTGCCAGCAGCGTAGCGGTAACAGGGTCGAGCGGGAGGGCCGGCGGGGAGCTGTTTTTT	CASSVAVTGSSGRAGGELFF
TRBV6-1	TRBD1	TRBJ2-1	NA	TGTGCCAGCAGGCATGACAGGGGCTCCTACAATGAGCAGTTCTTC	CASRHDRGSYNEQFF
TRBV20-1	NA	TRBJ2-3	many	TGCAGTGCTAGAGGGTCGACAGATACGCAGTATTTT	CSARGSTDTQYF
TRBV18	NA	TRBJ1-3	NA	TGTGCCAGCTCACCGATGGACAGCCCTGGAAACACCATATATTTT	CASSPMDSPGNTIYF
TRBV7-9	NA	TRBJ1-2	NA	TGTGCCAGCAGCTTAGCGCTTGGGGAAGCTAACTATGGCTACACCTTC	CASSLALGEANYGYTF
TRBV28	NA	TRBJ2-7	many	TGTGCCAGCATACCCCGGGTCCCTCCCTACGAGCAGTACTTC	CASIPRVPPYEQYF
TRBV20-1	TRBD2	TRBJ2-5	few	TGCAGTGCCCTAGCGGGAGAGGGTAGAGAGACCCAGTACTTC	CSALAGEGRETQYF
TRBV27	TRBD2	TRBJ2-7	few	TGTGCCAGCAGTTTTCGGGGACTACCTTCGTACGAGCAGTACTTC	CASSFRGLPSYEQYF
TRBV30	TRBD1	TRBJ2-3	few	TGTGCCTGGACCAGGGGGCTGGTGGATACGCAGTATTTT	CAWTRGLVDTQYF
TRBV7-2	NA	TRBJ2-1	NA	TGTGCCAGCAGCTTAGCGGGCTCCTTCTACAATGAGCAGTTCTTC	CASSLAGSFYNEQFF
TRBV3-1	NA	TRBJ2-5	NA	TGTGCCAGCAGCCCTCCCTGGGGGGAAAGGGGGCAAGAGACCCAGTACTTC	CASSPPWGERGQETQYF
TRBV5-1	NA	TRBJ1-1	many	TGCGCCAGCAGCTTGGATGGGGTGGTGAACACTGAAGCTTTCTTT	CASSLDGVVNTEAFF
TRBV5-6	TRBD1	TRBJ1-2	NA	TGTGCCAGCAGGGCGCCTTCGGACAGGGGTTGGTATGGCTACACCTTC	CASRAPSDRGWYGYTF
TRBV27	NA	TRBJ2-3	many	TGTGCCAGCAGTTTCCGCCTCACAGATACGCAGTATTTT	CASSFRLTDTQYF
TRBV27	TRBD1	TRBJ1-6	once	TGTGCCAGCAGTTCCGGACAGGGAAGACCCCTCCACTTT	CASSSGQGRPLHF
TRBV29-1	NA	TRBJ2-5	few	TGCAGCGTTGTTGCGGGTTCGTCAGAGACCCAGTACTTC	CSVVAGSSETQYF
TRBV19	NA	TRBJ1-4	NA	TGTGCCAGTAGGAGGTTAGGTGGAAAACTGTTTTTT	CASRRLGGKLFF
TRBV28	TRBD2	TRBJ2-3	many	TGTGCCAGCAGTTTTCCTCTAGGACTAGCGGGAGGGCCTGTGGATACGCAGTATTTT	CASSFPLGLAGGPVDTQYF
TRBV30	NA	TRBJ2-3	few	TGTGCCTGGAGTGTACTAAGGAAAACAGATACGCAGTATTTT	CAWSVLRKTDTQYF
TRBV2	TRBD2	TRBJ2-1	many	TGTGCCAGCAGTGAGGGTTCTTTGCGGGAGTCCTACAATGAGCAGTTCTTC	CASSEGSLRESYNEQFF
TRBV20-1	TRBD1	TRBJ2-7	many	TGCAGTGCTGGGACAGGGGCGACCTACGAGCAGTACTTC	CSAGTGATYEQYF
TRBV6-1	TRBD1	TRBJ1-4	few	TGTGCCAGCAGTATTACGACAGGGAACGAAAAACTGTTTTTT	CASSITTGNEKLFF
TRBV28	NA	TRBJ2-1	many	TGTGCCAGCAGTTTATTTAGTCAATTCGGCGGCCTTGGGGGGAATGAGCAGTTCTTC	CASSLFSQFGGLGGNEQFF
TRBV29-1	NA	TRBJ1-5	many	TGCAGCGTAATTATCGGGGGACTCCCAGGGAGCAATCAGCCCCAGCATTTT	CSVIIGGLPGSNQPQHF
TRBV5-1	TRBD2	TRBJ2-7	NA	TGCGCCAGCAGCCCGACCGATAGGACTAGCGGATACGAGCAGTACTTC	CASSPTDRTSGYEQYF
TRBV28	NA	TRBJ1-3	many	TGTGCCAGCAGTTTCCAACAGGGAGAACTTCCTGGAAACACCATATATTTT	CASSFQQGELPGNTIYF
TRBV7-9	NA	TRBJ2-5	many	TGTGCCAGCAGCCTTACAGGGTTTTCTGAGACCCAGTACTTC	CASSLTGFSETQYF
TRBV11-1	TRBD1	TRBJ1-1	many	TGTGCCAGCAGCTCCATCCTGCAGGGACAGGGTGAAGCTTTCTTT	CASSSILQGQGEAFF
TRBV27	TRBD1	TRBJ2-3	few	TGTGCCAGCAGTCCGGACAGGGGAAGAGACACAGATACGCAGTATTTT	CASSPDRGRDTDTQYF
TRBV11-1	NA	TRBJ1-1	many	TGTGCCAGCAGCCTCCAGACCCTCGGCGCTGAAGCTTTCTTT	CASSLQTLGAEAFF
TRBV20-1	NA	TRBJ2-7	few	TGCAGTGCTAGAGACCCCCCAGGGGAGTACTTC	CSARDPPGEYF
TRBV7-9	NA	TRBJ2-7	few	TGTGCCAGCAGTGCGGTTACCTACGAGCAGTACTTC	CASSAVTYEQYF
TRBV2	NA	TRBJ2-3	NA	TGTGCCAGCAGTGAGTTGGGGAGGACAGATACGCAGTATTTT	CASSELGRTDTQYF
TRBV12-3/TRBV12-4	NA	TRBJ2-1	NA	TGTGCCAGCAGAAAAGGGGGCAATGAGCAGTTCTTC	CASRKGGNEQFF
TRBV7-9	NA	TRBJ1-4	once	TGTGCCAGCAGCCTGGACCCCTTCCGGGGTGAAAAACTGTTTTTT	CASSLDPFRGEKLFF
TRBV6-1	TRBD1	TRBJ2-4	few	TGTGCCAGCAGGGGGACAGGGAAAAACATTCAGTACTTC	CASRGTGKNIQYF
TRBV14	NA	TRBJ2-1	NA	TGTGCCAGCAGCCAAGATGGAGTGAATGAGCAGTTCTTC	CASSQDGVNEQFF
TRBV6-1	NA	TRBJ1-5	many	TGTGCCAGCAACGGAGGTTCGGTTTGGCCCCAGCATTTT	CASNGGSVWPQHF